A single sample gave rise to the 6 T cell receptor beta chains below, sequenced in a study of T cell repertoires in cytomegalovirus infection. One entry per CDR3 protein, called by TCRdb with MiXCR from the reads. The sample contains about 320,000 distinct CDR3 sequences, 8% to 9.5% of which appear only once. Input material: PBMCs. Source of these receptors: a human donor in good health (CMV status not recorded). Some clones in this sample may be carry-over from other donors' samples.

A few counts support this clonotype. This sequence joins TRBV20-1 and TRBJ2-1; D remains ambiguous. V was pared by 5 bases and J by 9 bases, with 11 bases between. The germline CDR1 and CDR2 sequences are DFQATT and SNEGSKA (reference sequence). This CDR3 has 11 amino acids. For the CDR3, the DNA is TGCAGTGCTCCGTCGGTAGGTGAGCAGTTCTTC. It is translated as CSAPSVGEQFF.

This clonotype has only a few counts. The chain links TRBV10-3 to TRBJ2-1; D possibly corresponds to TRBD1 (6 bases). Trimming took off 4 bases at V and 5 bases at J, with 12 bases between the two ends. The germline gives CDR1 ENHRY, CDR2 SYGVKD. This CDR3 is 14 amino acids long. The CDR3 DNA follows: TGTGCCATCAGTGCAGGGGTTACCCACAATGAGCAGTTCTTC. It is translated as CAISAGVTHNEQFF.

This chain uses TRBV20-1 with TRBJ2-1; 8 bases align to TRBD2. V lost 4 bases to trimming and J lost 8 bases; unmatched junction nucleotides: 13. The CDR3 is 15 amino acids. Germline CDR1 reads DFQATT; CDR2 reads SNEGSKA (reference sequence). Here the CDR3 reads CSATKPGLGLDEQFF. DNA for the CDR3: TGCAGTGCTACGAAACCGGGACTAGGGTTGGATGAGCAGTTCTTC.

The gene calls are TRBV12-3 or TRBV12-4 and TRBJ1-3; TRBD1 matches 9 bases. The CDR3 contains 15 residues. V was pared by 3 bases and J by 2 bases, with 2 bases of the junction left unmatched. The CDR3 bases are TGTGCCAGCAGTTTTAACAGGGGGCCTGGAAACACCATATATTTT. It is translated as CASSFNRGPGNTIYF.

The table lists this clonotype with many counts. CDR3 region: CASSRGEMAGNTIYF. As DNA, the CDR3 is TGTGCCAGCAGCCGGGGGGAAATGGCTGGAAACACCATATATTTT. The chain recombines TRBV12-3 or TRBV12-4 with TRBJ1-3, with D perhaps TRBD1 (5 bases). CDR3 size: 15 residues. Trimming removed 6 bases at V and 2 bases at J, with 14 bases between.

This clonotype was detected many times. The germline gene is not matched at one end of the junction; a read error may be the cause. The V call is TRBV6-2 or TRBV6-3, the J call TRBJ2-5; D might be TRBD1 or TRBD2, each matching 5 bases. The CDR3 sequence is 14 residues long. Germline CDR1 MNHEY, CDR2 SVGEGT. The CDR3 spells CASSLWGTQETQYF. In DNA, the CDR3 is TGTGCCAGCAGTTTATGGGGGACCCAAGAAACCCAGTACTTC.